This T cell receptor (beta chain) came from a study of blood T cell repertoires in COVID-19. The sample holds one count of this clone. Germline V gene data show CDR1 as DFQATT and CDR2 as SNEGSKA (reference sequence). The CDR3 covers 10 residues. Trimming pared 8 bases from V and 6 bases from J, leaving 5 bases between. Here immunoSEQ multiplex PCR was the method, and the copy in TCRdb shows in-frame clones only, minus some. The sample records nearly 80,000 clones, more than 80% being singletons. The TCR comes from a woman of 80 years or more with acute or convalescent COVID-19. The sample taken for sequencing was peripheral blood. This chain uses TRBV20-1 with TRBJ1-6; D not resolved. The CDR3, as DNA: TGCAGTCCTTTTAATTCACCCCTCCACTTT. This codes for CSPFNSPLHF.